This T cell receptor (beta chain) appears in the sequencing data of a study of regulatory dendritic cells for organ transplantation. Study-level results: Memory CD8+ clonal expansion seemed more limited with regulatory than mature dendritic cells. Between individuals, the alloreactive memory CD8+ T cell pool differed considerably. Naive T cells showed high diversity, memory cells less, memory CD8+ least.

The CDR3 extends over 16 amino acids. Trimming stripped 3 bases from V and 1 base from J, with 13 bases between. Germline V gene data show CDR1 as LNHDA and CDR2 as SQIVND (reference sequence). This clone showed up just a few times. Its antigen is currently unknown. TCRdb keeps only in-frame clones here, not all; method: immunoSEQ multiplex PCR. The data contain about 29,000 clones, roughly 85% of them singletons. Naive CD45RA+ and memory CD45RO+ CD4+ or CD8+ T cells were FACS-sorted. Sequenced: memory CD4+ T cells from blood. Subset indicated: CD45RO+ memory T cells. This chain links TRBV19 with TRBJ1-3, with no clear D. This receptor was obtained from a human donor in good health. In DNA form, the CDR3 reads TGTGCCAGTAGTATCTCCAGCGTCGGGTCTGGAAACACCATATATTTT. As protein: CASSISSVGSGNTIYF.